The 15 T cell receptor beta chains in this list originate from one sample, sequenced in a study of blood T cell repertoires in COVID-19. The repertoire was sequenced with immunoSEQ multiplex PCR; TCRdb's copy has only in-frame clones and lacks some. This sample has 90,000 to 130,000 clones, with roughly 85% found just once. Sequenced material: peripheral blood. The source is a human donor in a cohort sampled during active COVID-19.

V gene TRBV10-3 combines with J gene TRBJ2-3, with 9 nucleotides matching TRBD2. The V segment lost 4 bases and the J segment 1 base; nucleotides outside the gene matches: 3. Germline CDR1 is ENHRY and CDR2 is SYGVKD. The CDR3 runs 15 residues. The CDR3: CAISGTSAGTDTQYF. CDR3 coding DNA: TGTGCCATCAGTGGGACTAGCGCGGGCACAGATACGCAGTATTTT.

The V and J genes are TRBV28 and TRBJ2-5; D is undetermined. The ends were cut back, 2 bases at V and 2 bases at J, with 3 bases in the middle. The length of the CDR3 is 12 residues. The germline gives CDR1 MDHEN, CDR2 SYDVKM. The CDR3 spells CASSLTQETQYF. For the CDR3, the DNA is TGTGCCAGCAGTTTAACTCAAGAGACCCAGTACTTC.

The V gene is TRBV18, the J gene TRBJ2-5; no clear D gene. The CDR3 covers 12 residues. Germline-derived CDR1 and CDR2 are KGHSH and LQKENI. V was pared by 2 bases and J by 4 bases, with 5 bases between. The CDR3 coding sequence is TGTGCCAGCTCACCAACGGGAGAGACCCAGTACTTC. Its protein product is CASSPTGETQYF.

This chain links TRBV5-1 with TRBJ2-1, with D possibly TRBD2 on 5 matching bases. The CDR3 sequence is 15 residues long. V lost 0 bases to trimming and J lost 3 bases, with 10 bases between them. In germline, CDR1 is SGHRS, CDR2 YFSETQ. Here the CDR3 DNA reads TGCGCCAGCAGCTTGGATAGCGTAGGCTACAATGAGCAGTTCTTC. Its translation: CASSLDSVGYNEQFF. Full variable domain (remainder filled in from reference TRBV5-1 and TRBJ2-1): KAGVTQTPRYLIKTRGQQVTLSCSPISGHRSVSWYQQTPGQGLQFLFEYFSETQRNKGNFPGRFSGRQFSNSRSEMNVSTLELGDSALYLCASSLDSVGYNEQFFGPGTRLTVL.

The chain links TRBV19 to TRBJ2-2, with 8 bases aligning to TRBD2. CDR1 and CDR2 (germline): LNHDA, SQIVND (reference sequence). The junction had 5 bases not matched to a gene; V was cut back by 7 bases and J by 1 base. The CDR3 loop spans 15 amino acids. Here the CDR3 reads CASMASGLNTGELFF. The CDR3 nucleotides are TGTGCCAGTATGGCTAGCGGGTTGAACACCGGGGAGCTGTTTTTT.

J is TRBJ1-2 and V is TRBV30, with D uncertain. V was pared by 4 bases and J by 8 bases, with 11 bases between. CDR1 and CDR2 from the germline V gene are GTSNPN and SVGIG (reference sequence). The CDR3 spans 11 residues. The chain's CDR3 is CAWMATMGYTF. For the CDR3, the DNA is TGTGCCTGGATGGCCACTATGGGCTACACCTTC. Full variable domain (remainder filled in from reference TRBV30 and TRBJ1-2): SQTIHQWPATLVQPVGSPLSLECTVEGTSNPNLYWYRQAAGRGLQLLFYSVGIGQISSEVPQNLSASRPQDRQFILSSKKLLLSDSGFYLCAWMATMGYTFGSGTRLTVV.

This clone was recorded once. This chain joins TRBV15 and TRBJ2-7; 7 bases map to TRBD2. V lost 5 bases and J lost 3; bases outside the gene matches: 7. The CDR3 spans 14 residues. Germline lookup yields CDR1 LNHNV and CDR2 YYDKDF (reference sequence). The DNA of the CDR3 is TGTGCCACCAGCCTTACGGGACTACACTACGAGCAGTACTTC. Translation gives CATSLTGLHYEQYF.

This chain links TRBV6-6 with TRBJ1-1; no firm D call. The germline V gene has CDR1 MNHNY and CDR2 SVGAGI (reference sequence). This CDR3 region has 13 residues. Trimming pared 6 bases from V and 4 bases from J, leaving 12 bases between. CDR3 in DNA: TGTGCCAGCAGCACCACCCGGGGCACTGAAGCTTTCTTT. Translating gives CASSTTRGTEAFF.

The CDR3 nucleotides are TGTGCCAGCAGCTATACTAGCGGGGTTGGGGAGACCCAGTACTTC. Protein sequence: CASSYTSGVGETQYF. This sequence joins TRBV27 and TRBJ2-5, with TRBD2 matching 10 bases. Germline loops: CDR1 MNHEY, CDR2 SMNVEV (reference sequence). The V segment lost 6 bases and the J segment 5 bases; nucleotides outside the gene matches: 9. The CDR3 is 15 amino acids.

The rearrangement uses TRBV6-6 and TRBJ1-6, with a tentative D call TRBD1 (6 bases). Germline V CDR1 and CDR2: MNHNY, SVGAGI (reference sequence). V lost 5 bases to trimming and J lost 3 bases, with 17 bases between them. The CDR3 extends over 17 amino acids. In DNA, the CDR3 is TGTGCCAGCAGTCCGGCGGGGGGGGCTTTCTATAATTCACCCCTCCACTTT. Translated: CASSPAGGAFYNSPLHF.

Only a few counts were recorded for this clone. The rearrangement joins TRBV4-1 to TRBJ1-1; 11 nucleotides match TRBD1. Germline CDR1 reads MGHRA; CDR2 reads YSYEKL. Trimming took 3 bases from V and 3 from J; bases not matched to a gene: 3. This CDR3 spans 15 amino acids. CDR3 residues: CASSQGGQGDTEAFF. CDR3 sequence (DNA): TGCGCCAGCAGCCAGGGGGGACAGGGGGACACTGAAGCTTTCTTT.

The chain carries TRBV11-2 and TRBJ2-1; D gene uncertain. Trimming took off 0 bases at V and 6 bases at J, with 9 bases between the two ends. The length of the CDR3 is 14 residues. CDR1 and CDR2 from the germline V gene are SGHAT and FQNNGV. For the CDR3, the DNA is TGTGCCAGCAGCTTAGATAGACTGACCAATGAGCAGTTCTTC. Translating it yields CASSLDRLTNEQFF.

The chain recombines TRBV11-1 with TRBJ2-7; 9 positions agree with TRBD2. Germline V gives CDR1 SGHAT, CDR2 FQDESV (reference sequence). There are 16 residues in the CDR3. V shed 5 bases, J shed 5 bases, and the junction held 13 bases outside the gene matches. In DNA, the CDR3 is TGTGCCAGCAGCGAGGGCCCTATAGCGGGAGAACACGAGCAGTACTTC. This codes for CASSEGPIAGEHEQYF.

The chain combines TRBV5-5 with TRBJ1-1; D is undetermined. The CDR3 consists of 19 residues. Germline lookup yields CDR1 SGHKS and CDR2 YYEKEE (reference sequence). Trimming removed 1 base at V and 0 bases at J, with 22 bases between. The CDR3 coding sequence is TGTGCCAGCAGCTTGATGTTGGGCGAGCCCTTACCAATGAACACTGAAGCTTTCTTT. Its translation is CASSLMLGEPLPMNTEAFF.

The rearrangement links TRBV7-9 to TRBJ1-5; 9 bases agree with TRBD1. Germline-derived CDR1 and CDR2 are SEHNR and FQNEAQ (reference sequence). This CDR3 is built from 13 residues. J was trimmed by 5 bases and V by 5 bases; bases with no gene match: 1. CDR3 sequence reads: CASSRTGDQPQHF. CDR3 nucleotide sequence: TGTGCCAGCAGCCGGACAGGGGATCAGCCCCAGCATTTT.